This T cell receptor beta chain was found in a study of vaccination and CD4 T cells after COVID-19. The wider study: Six males and four females, two Hispanic, made up the convalescents.

The Oncomine TCR Beta short-read assay was applied to DNA of cultured CD4+ T cells. TCRdb analysed the PCR reads with MiXCR anew, one entry per CDR3 protein. The table includes more than 10,000 distinct CDR3 sequences, 58% detected once. Details on this clonotype: Antigen unknown.

Treatment here: roughly 10-day PBMC culture with coronavirus spike peptide pools or control peptides (ViraFEST assay). The sample in question was cultured CD4+ T cells from blood, obtained after SARS-CoV-2 vaccination. This clonotype was obtained from a human donor with COVID-19.

CDR3: CAIPPRGSSVSQHF. CDR3 coding DNA: TGCGCCATCCCCCCTCGGGGGTCATCAGTGTCCCAGCATTTT. The genes are TRBV10-1 and TRBJ1-5; TRBD1 might be the D (5 bases). Germline V gives CDR1 WNHNN, CDR2 SYGVQD (reference sequence). CDR3 length: 14 amino acids. V was pared by 10 bases and J by 11 bases, with 24 bases between.